A single sample is the source of the 5 T cell receptor beta chains below, sequenced in a study of Ad26.COV2.S vaccination and SARS-CoV-2 variants. Treatment given: about 20 received Ad26.COV2.S at low or high dose, single or two shots; about 5 received placebo; per-sample allocation not given. Sampling took place 63 days after the first vaccine or placebo injection. The method was immunoSEQ multiplex PCR; TCRdb's version includes in-frame clones alone and lacks a portion of them. The sample records 240,000 or so clones, roughly 90% being singletons. Material: peripheral blood, obtained in a trial of Ad26.COV2.S vaccine versus placebo. The receptors were gathered from a person aged 18-65 years who received the Ad26.COV2.S COVID-19 vaccine or a placebo.

This clone came up a few times. This chain links TRBV20-1 with TRBJ2-1; D may match TRBD1 or TRBD2 (5 bases each). The V gene's germline CDR1 is DFQATT and CDR2 SNEGSKA (reference sequence). This CDR3 contains 10 residues. In DNA form, the CDR3 reads TGCAGGCCGAGGGGTGGTGAGCAGTTCTTC. It encodes CRPRGGEQFF.

The gene calls are TRBV5-1 and TRBJ2-5; D gene ambiguous. CDR1 is SGHRS and CDR2 is YFSETQ in the germline V gene. The CDR3 extends over 14 amino acids. Deletions cut 2 bases from V and 5 bases from J, with 13 bases between. The CDR3 loop reads CASSFVTLDETQYF. The DNA for the CDR3 is TGCGCCAGCAGCTTTGTCACCCTTGACGAGACCCAGTACTTC.

This rearrangement joins TRBV21-1 to TRBJ2-1; the table gives TRBD2 as D, unverified against the DNA. TRBV21-1 is described as a pseudogene. This CDR3 comprises 13 residues. The CDR3 protein is CASSPLPGSEQFF. In DNA, the CDR3 is TGTGCCAGCAGCCCTCTCCCGGGGAGTGAGCAGTTCTTC.

The V call is TRBV7-2, the J call TRBJ2-7; tentatively, D is TRBD1 or TRBD2 (6 bases each). CDR1 SGHTA and CDR2 FQGNSA come from the germline V gene. The CDR3 runs 16 residues. The V end lost 5 bases, the J end lost 0 bases, and 17 bases lay between the germline ends. CDR3 DNA sequence: TGTGCCAGCAGCCCGGTGGGGGGCGAAAGCTCCTACGAGCAGTACTTC. Translated: CASSPVGGESSYEQYF.

The gene calls are TRBV21-1 and TRBJ2-7; the table assigns TRBD1, which was not confirmed against the DNA. TRBV21-1 has pseudogene status. The CDR3 loop spans 14 amino acids. The CDR3: CASGPGQESYEQYF. Written as DNA, the CDR3 is TGTGCCAGCGGGCCCGGACAGGAGTCCTACGAGCAGTACTTC.